This TCR beta chain was sequenced in a study of spatial heterogeneity in lung cancer. In the study overall: Sequencing consistently turned up more beta-chain sequences than alpha-chain sequences. Averaged across combinations, each unique TCR and UMI pairing appeared more than ten times in raw reads, which were uncorrected. Whole-study findings and limits: Expanded tumor TCRs that were ubiquitous appeared in blood more at resection than follow-up.

On this clonotype: Its antigen remains unknown.

A unique molecular identifier was attached to every TCR cDNA molecule. TCRdb re-called the 5' RACE reads with MiXCR, one entry per CDR3 protein. The sample has about 10,000 distinct CDR3 sequences, nearly 5.5% seen once; the top ten hold roughly 30%. The time point is: sample taken at primary tumor resection. In each case, whole RNA from tumor, nontumor lung or frozen PBMC was sequenced unsorted. V was clipped by 0 bases and J by 9 bases, with 12 bases between them. CDR3 size: 13 residues. CDR1 is GTSNPN and CDR2 is SVGIG in the germline V gene (reference sequence). Specimen: PBMCs, collected at surgery. The rearrangement joins TRBV30 to TRBJ2-1; D assignment may be TRBD1 or TRBD2 (6 bases each). The source is a male donor with early-stage non-small cell lung cancer. In nucleotides, the CDR3 is TGTGCCTGGAGTGTAGGAGGGGGAGGTGAGCAGTTCTTC. This encodes CAWSVGGGGEQFF.